Listed below are T cell receptor beta chains from one sample, sequenced in a study of cytomegalovirus exposure and HLA in healthy donors. The data were produced by immunoSEQ multiplex PCR, yet TCRdb's version contains in-frame clones alone and is incomplete. The table lists around 99,000 clones, approximately 91% of them singletons. Sample: PBMCs. Receptors originate from a woman in her late teens or twenties in good health and CMV-seronegative. Each CDR3 is given with its conserved first and last residue. D genes are given only for firm matches. Clone size is stated in some rows and not others, as once, few, many or a class when expanded.

v_call	clone_size	j_call	d_call	cdr3_nt	cdr3_aa
TRBV5-1	NA	TRBJ1-1	TRBD1	TGCGCCAGCAGCCTCGGGACAGACACCCCAGAGGGGACTGAAGCTTTCTTT	CASSLGTDTPEGTEAFF
TRBV4-1	NA	TRBJ2-3	TRBD2	TGCGCCAGCAGCCATATCGCTGCGGGGGGCACAGATACGCAGTATTTT	CASSHIAAGGTDTQYF
TRBV30	NA	TRBJ1-1	NA	TGTGCCTGGAGCGAAATCCAGGTGGGGAACACTGAAGCTTTCTTT	CAWSEIQVGNTEAFF
TRBV4-3	NA	TRBJ2-1	TRBD1	TGCGCCAGCAGCCAAGCTTACAGGGGCTCCTACAATGAGCAGTTCTTC	CASSQAYRGSYNEQFF
TRBV28	NA	TRBJ2-7	TRBD1	TGTGCCAGCACCAGGGACAGGCGCTACGAGCAGTACTTC	CASTRDRRYEQYF
TRBV27	NA	TRBJ2-1	TRBD1	TGTGCCAGCAGTTCCCTTACAGGGGCTGAGCAGTTCTTC	CASSSLTGAEQFF
TRBV27	NA	TRBJ1-3	NA	TGTGCCAGCAGTTCCCTCGGACAAGACAAAACTGGAAACACCATATATTTT	CASSSLGQDKTGNTIYF
TRBV7-2	NA	TRBJ1-3	NA	TGTGCCAGCAGCTTAGGGTTCGGGGGCTCTGGAAACACCATATATTTT	CASSLGFGGSGNTIYF
TRBV29-1	NA	TRBJ2-2	NA	TGCAGCGTGGTCAGGGGCACCGGGGAGCTGTTTTTT	CSVVRGTGELFF
TRBV27	NA	TRBJ1-5	NA	TGTGCCAGCAGTTTATACCGCCCAGAGGGCAATCAGCCCCAGCATTTT	CASSLYRPEGNQPQHF
TRBV25-1	NA	TRBJ1-5	NA	TGTGCCAGCAGTGAACAGGGCAATCAGCCCCAGCATTTT	CASSEQGNQPQHF
TRBV28	NA	TRBJ2-7	NA	TGTGCCAGCAGTTTTCTCCAGAAAACCTACGAGCAGTACTTC	CASSFLQKTYEQYF
TRBV6-5	once	TRBJ2-7	NA	TGTGCCAGCAGCAACTACCGGACTTCGCATTACGAGCAGTACTTC	CASSNYRTSHYEQYF
TRBV10-3	NA	TRBJ2-2	NA	TGTGCCATTAGAGAATGGAGCGTAGGCGGGGAGCTGTTTTTT	CAIREWSVGGELFF
TRBV7-3	NA	TRBJ2-2	NA	TGTGCCAGCAGCCCAACACCTCCCGGGGAGCTGTTTTTT	CASSPTPPGELFF
TRBV28	NA	TRBJ2-1	TRBD1	TGTGCCAGCAGTTCCAGGACAGGGTTGGATGAGCAGTTCTTC	CASSSRTGLDEQFF